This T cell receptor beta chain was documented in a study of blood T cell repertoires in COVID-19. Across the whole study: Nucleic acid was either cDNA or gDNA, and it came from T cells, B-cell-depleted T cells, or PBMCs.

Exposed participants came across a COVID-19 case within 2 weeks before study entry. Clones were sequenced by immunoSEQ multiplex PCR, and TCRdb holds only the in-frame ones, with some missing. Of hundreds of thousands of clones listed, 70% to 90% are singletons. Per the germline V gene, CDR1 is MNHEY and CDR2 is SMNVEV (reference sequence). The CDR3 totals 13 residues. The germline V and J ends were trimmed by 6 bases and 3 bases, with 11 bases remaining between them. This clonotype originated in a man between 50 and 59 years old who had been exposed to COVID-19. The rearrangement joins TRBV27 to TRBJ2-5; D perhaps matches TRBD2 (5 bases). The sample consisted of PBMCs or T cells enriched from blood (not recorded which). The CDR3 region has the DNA TGTGCCAGCAGATCCTCCGGGAAAGAGACCCAGTACTTC. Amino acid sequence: CASRSSGKETQYF.